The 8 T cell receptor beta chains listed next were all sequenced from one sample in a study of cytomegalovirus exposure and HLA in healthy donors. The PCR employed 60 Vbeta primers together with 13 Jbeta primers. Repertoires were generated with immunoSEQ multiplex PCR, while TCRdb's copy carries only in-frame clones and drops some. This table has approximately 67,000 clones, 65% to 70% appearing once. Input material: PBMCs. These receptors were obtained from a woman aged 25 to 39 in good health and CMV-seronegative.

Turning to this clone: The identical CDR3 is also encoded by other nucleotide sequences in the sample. CDR3 loop: CASSPREGGYTF. The CDR3 coding sequence is TGTGCCAGCAGCCCCCGGGAAGGTGGCTACACCTTC. The chain has TRBV7-6 and TRBJ1-2; D remains ambiguous. The CDR3 loop spans 12 amino acids. With 5 bases removed from V and 7 bases from J, the gap between germline ends came to 11 bases. The germline gives CDR1 SGHVS, CDR2 FNYEAQ.

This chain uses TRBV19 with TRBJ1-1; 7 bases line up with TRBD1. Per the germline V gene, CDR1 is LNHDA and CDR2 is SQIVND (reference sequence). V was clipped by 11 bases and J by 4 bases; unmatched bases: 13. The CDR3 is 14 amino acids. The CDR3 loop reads CACQGGGGSTEAFF. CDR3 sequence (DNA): TGTGCCTGCCAGGGGGGAGGCGGTAGCACTGAAGCTTTCTTT. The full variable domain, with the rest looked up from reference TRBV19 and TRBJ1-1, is DGGITQSPKYLFRKEGQNVTLSCEQNLNHDAMYWYRQDPGQGLRLIYYSQIVNDFQKGDIAEGYSVSREKKESFPLTVTSAQKNPTAFYLCACQGGGGSTEAFFGQGTRLTVV.

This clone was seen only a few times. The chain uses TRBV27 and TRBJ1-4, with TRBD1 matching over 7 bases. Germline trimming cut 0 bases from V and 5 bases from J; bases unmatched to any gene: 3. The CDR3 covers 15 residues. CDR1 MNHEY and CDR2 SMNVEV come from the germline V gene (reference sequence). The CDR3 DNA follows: TGTGCCAGCAGTTTATCAGGACAGGCGAATGAAAAACTGTTTTTT. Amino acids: CASSLSGQANEKLFF.

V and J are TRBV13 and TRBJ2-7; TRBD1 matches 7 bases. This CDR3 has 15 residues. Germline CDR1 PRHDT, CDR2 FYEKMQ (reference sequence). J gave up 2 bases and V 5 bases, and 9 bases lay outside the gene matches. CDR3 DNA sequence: TGTGCCAGCAGCGACCGGGACAGATACCCCTACGAGCAGTACTTC. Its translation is CASSDRDRYPYEQYF.

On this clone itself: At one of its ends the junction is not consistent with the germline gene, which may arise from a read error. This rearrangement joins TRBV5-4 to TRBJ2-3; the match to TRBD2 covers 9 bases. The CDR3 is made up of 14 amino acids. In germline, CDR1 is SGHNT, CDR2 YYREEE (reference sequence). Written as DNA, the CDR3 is TGCGCCAGCAGCCAAGAGCGGGAGGCAGATACGCAGTATTTT. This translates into CASSQEREADTQYF. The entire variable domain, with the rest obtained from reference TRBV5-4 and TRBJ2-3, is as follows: ETGVTQSPTHLIKTRGQQVTLRCSSQSGHNTVSWYQQALGQGPQFIFQYYREEENGRGNFPPRFSGLQFPNYSSELNVNALELDDSALYLCASSQEREADTQYFGPGTRLTVL.

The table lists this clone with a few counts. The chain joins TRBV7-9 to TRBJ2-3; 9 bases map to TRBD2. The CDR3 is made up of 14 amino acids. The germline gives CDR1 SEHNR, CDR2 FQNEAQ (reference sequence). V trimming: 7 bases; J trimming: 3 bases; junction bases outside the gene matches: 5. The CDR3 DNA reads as TGTGCCAGCAACCCGGGACTAGCAACAGATACGCAGTATTTT. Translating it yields CASNPGLATDTQYF.

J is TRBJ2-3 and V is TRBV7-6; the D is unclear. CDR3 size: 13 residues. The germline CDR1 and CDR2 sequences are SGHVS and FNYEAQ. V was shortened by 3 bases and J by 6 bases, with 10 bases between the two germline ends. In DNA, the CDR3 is TGTGCCAGCAGCTTCGGGTCTGGGGATACGCAGTATTTT. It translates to CASSFGSGDTQYF. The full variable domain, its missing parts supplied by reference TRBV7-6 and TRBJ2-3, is GAGVSQSPRYKVTKRGQDVALRCDPISGHVSLYWYRQALGQGPEFLTYFNYEAQQDKSGLPNDRFSAERPEGSISTLTIQRTEQRDSAMYRCASSFGSGDTQYFGPGTRLTVL.

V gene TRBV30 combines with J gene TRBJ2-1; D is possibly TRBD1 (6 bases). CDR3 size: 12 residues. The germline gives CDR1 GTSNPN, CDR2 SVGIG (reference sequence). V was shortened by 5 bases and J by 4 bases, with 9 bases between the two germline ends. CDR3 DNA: TGTGCCTGGGGACAGCGTTACAATGAGCAGTTCTTC. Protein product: CAWGQRYNEQFF. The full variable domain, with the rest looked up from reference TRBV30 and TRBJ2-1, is SQTIHQWPATLVQPVGSPLSLECTVEGTSNPNLYWYRQAAGRGLQLLFYSVGIGQISSEVPQNLSASRPQDRQFILSSKKLLLSDSGFYLCAWGQRYNEQFFGPGTRLTVL.